The TCR beta chain described here comes from a study of human T cells and chemical hapten exposure (dated by TCRdb to about 2021). For context, the study as a whole: The libraries were sequenced as a pool, and the TCR yield per sample differed mostly because of small variations in library volumes within the pool. The study tracked peripheral blood TCR repertoire changes in vivo during primary and secondary sensitization to the hapten diphenylcyclopropenone (DPC) in alopecia patients. From each blood RNA sample, both TCR alpha and TCR beta chains were sequenced.

The germline V end is reduced by 0 bases and the J end by 4 bases; junction bases left unmatched: 9. From a lookup of the germline V gene (reference sequence), CDR1 and CDR2 are DFQATT and SNEGSKA. Measured from the cysteine to the phenylalanine, the CDR3 is 17 residues long. CDR3 DNA is the only sequence kept; it has 51 bases, read in frame from the first base. The library relied on RACE. Sequenced on a NextSeq 500. Library preparation attached unique molecular identifiers to individual cDNA molecules for quantitative, reproducible TCR counting. On the study's bioinformatics: The median number of TCRs per sample was 90,000 to 100,000, ranging from roughly 23,224 to 690,600. V, J and CDR3 annotation of the TCR reads was performed with the Decombinator software suite. Every sample was subsampled to the same number of TCRs (28,000) for the PS versus PT1 abundance plots. TCRs were defined as expanded if absent before sensitization and observed at least eight times at the 2-week time point. Clones were called with MiXCR by TCRdb after fastp trimmed the public reads at Q25, and only in-frame beta chains were retained. For every CDR3 protein sequence, its rows merge into one entry that carries the most common genes and DNA. These V and J calls derive from TCRdb rather than the authors' analysis. The sample table shows tens of thousands of distinct CDR3 sequences, and 7% to 9% are seen once. Clones ranked in the top ten supply over 1.5% of the sample.

On this clonotype itself: Its antigen is still unknown. Base qualities are missing; no much larger clone stands one base away.

The time point label, read with the paper, signifies: healthy volunteer bleed at 6 weeks. Total RNA was isolated from unfractionated whole blood collected in Tempus Blood RNA tubes. About 5 healthy volunteers served as TCR sequencing controls and were bled at day 0, 2 weeks and 6 weeks. Here is what the overall study found, with its caveats: After repeated subsampling, the strength of the expansion versus patch-test correlation and the threshold at which it became significant changed. DPC sensitization did not change how many TCRs were above 1 in 1000 frequency, and no evidence was found of alterations in global repertoire structure.

The chain uses TRBV20-1 and TRBJ2-1; 10 bases in the junction line up with TRBD2. Sequenced: whole blood. The sequence was obtained from a male donor in good health. Some clones in this sample may be carry-over from other donors' samples. CDR3 region: CSARDFGTSERYNEQFF. The bases are TGCAGTGCTAGAGATTTCGGGACTAGCGAGAGGTACAATGAGCAGTTCTTC.